The text below deals with one T cell receptor beta chain. V lost 1 base to trimming and J lost 4 bases, with 8 bases between them. The length of the CDR3 is 13 residues. Germline CDR1 MNHNS, CDR2 SASEGT. These data belong to a study of OX40 agonist ivuxolimab in advanced cancers. Repertoires were generated with immunoSEQ multiplex PCR, while TCRdb's copy carries only in-frame clones and drops some. The data show nearly 80,000 clones, with about four fifths seen just once and approximately 25% held by the top ten. This specimen was CD4+ or CD8+ T cells sorted from blood, taken in a trial of the OX40 agonist ivuxolimab. The chain uses TRBV6-1 and TRBJ2-7; D unresolved. This sequence originates from an adult with an advanced solid tumor such as melanoma, head and neck, liver or kidney cancer. The CDR3 is CASSEVVGYEQYF. As DNA, the CDR3 is TGTGCCAGCAGTGAAGTGGTGGGTTACGAGCAGTACTTC.